Presented here are 7 T cell receptor beta chains from one specimen sequenced in a study of early T cells in non-severe SARS-CoV-2 infection. TCRdb analysed the 5' RACE reads with MiXCR anew, one entry per CDR3 protein. The data contain about 97,000 distinct CDR3 sequences, about 10% of them seen just once; the ten biggest clones take up roughly 5%. The sequences come from whole blood, collected at baseline. The receptors were gathered from an adult who was a healthcare worker with PCR-confirmed SARS-CoV-2 infection or an uninfected control (not recorded which).

Ten or more counts support this clonotype. This chain connects TRBV3-1 to TRBJ1-1; TRBD1 is a possible D gene (6 bases). The germline V gene encodes CDR1 LGHDT and CDR2 YNNKEL (reference sequence). This CDR3 comprises 15 residues. V shed 2 bases and J shed 5 bases, with 15 bases lying between them. The CDR3 DNA reads TGTGCCAGCAGCCAAATTGGGGGCAAGGTGACTGAAGCTTTCTTT. As protein: CASSQIGGKVTEAFF. The variable domain in full, with the rest retrieved from reference TRBV3-1 and TRBJ1-1, is DTAVSQTPKYLVTQMGNDKSIKCEQNLGHDTMYWYKQDSKKFLKIMFSYNNKELIINETVPNRFSPKSPDKAHLNLHINSLELGDSAVYFCASSQIGGKVTEAFFGQGTRLTVV.

There are a few counts of this clonotype. The V gene is TRBV5-6, the J gene TRBJ2-4, with D uncertain. V lost 4 bases to trimming and J lost 4 bases, with 18 bases between them. The V gene's germline CDR1 is SGHDT and CDR2 YYEEEE. The CDR3 is 16 amino acids. The DNA of the CDR3 is TGTGCCAGCAGCCGCCCTCACCGCCACGATAAAAACATTCAGTACTTC. This encodes CASSRPHRHDKNIQYF.

This clonotype has a handful of counts. The chain uses TRBV6-5 and TRBJ2-1, with 7 positions matching TRBD1. The CDR3 totals 16 residues. CDR1 and CDR2 (germline): MNHEY, SVGAGI. With V trimmed by 0 bases and J by 5 bases, 7 bases remained unmatched. CDR3 nucleotides: TGTGCCAGCAGTTACTCGGCTTGGGACAGACACAATGAGCAGTTCTTC. Amino acid sequence: CASSYSAWDRHNEQFF.

The rearrangement uses TRBV7-2 and TRBJ2-1; 9 nucleotides match TRBD2. This CDR3 has 16 residues. Germline CDR1 and CDR2: SGHTA and FQGNSA. The V gene end was trimmed by 1 base and the J gene end by 7 bases; junction bases not matched to a gene: 8. CDR3 coding DNA: TGTGCCAGCAGCTTAGAACCTAGCGGGATTAAAAATGAGCAGTTCTTC. Encoded protein: CASSLEPSGIKNEQFF.

At least ten counts were recorded for this clonotype. J is TRBJ1-5 and V is TRBV5-1; TRBD1 is a possible D gene (6 bases). Germline CDR1 reads SGHRS; CDR2 reads YFSETQ. This CDR3 has 14 residues. Trimming shortened V by 5 bases and J by 5 bases, and 14 bases separated the two germline ends. Here the CDR3 reads CASRPGGQDQPQHF. CDR3 DNA sequence: TGCGCCAGCAGACCCGGGGGCCAGGATCAGCCCCAGCATTTT.

The chain combines TRBV27 with TRBJ2-1; the D is unclear. The CDR3 is 13 residues long. CDR1 is MNHEY, CDR2 SMNVEV, per germline (reference sequence). V dropped 3 bases and J dropped 7 bases, with 10 bases sitting between them. The CDR3 protein is CASSFGGLNEQFF. The CDR3 DNA follows: TGTGCCAGCAGTTTTGGTGGGTTGAATGAGCAGTTCTTC.

The rearrangement uses TRBV7-2 and TRBJ2-6; 8 nucleotides align to TRBD2. The CDR3 totals 20 residues. The germline gives CDR1 SGHTA, CDR2 FQGNSA. V was pared by 4 bases and J by 0 bases, with 14 bases of the junction left unmatched. DNA of the CDR3: TGTGCCAGCAGCTCAGGGCTCAAAGCGGGGGTTACCTCTGGGGCCAACGTCCTGACTTTC. Its translation: CASSSGLKAGVTSGANVLTF.